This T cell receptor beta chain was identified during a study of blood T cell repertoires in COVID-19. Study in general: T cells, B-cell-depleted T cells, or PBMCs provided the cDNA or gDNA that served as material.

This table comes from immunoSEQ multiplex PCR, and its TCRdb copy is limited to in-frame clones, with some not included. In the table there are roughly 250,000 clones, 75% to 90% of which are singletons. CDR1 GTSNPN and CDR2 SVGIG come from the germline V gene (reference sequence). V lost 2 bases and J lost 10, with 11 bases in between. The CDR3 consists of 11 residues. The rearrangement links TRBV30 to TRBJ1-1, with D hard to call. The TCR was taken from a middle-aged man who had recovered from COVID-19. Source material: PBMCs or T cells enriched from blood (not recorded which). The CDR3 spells CAWSRVSGAFF. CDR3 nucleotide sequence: TGTGCCTGGAGTCGAGTTAGTGGAGCTTTCTTT.